A selection of T cell receptor beta chains follows, all from one sample in a study of shared clonotypes between healthy human individuals. Profiling relied on immunoSEQ multiplex PCR, and the TCRdb table lists in-frame clones only, not all of them. The table lists some 1 million clones, about 76% of them singletons. The sequenced sample consisted of memory CD4+ T cells sorted from blood. The receptors here all came from a man aged 18 to 29 in good health. Both conserved end residues are part of each CDR3. Each record gives: CDR3 length, V gene, D gene, clone size, J gene, CDR3 DNA, CDR3 protein. A D gene is named only where the DNA matches it firmly. Not all rows give a size; the values are once, few, many and, for expanded clones, a class.

16	TRBV6-6	TRBD1	.	TRBJ1-6	TGTGCCAGCAGGGGACAGGGGAGCTCCTATAATTCACCCCTCCACTTT	CASRGQGSSYNSPLHF
12	TRBV29-1	.	few	TRBJ1-2	TGCAGCGTTGAAAGGGGCACCTATGGCTACACCTTC	CSVERGTYGYTF
16	TRBV13	.	.	TRBJ1-6	TGTGCCAGCAGCGGCCAATGGGGGTCCTATAATTCACCCCTCCACTTT	CASSGQWGSYNSPLHF
15	TRBV6-6	TRBD1	.	TRBJ1-4	TGTGCCAGCAGTTACGGGGACAGCTCTAATGAAAAACTGTTTTTT	CASSYGDSSNEKLFF
15	TRBV9	.	.	TRBJ2-2	TGTGCCAGCAGCGTTCGAGGGTCGAACACCGGGGAGCTGTTTTTT	CASSVRGSNTGELFF
16	TRBV11-3	.	.	TRBJ2-2	TGTGCCAGCAGCTTTGGGGGGCGGCGAACCACCGGGGAGCTGTTTTTT	CASSFGGRRTTGELFF
14	TRBV11-2	.	.	TRBJ1-5	TGTGCCAGCAGCTTGGAGGGGACCAATCAGCCCCAGCATTTT	CASSLEGTNQPQHF
11	TRBV29-1	.	.	TRBJ2-5	TGCAGCGTTGGAGGGACCGGGACCCAGTACTTC	CSVGGTGTQYF
14	TRBV30	TRBD1	few	TRBJ1-4	TGTGCCTGGAGCGCCACAGGGGCAAGTGAAAAACTGTTTTTT	CAWSATGASEKLFF
12	TRBV5-6	.	.	TRBJ1-2	TGTGCCAGCAGCCTTGGACCGCCCCCCTACACCTTC	CASSLGPPPYTF
11	TRBV6-5	.	.	TRBJ1-4	TGTGCCAGCAGTTACCGGGAAAAACTGTTTTTT	CASSYREKLFF
14	TRBV30	TRBD2	.	TRBJ2-5	TGTGCCTGGAGTTCTAGCGGGAGGAGGGAGACCCAGTACTTC	CAWSSSGRRETQYF
13	TRBV5-4	TRBD2	.	TRBJ2-1	TGTGCCAGCAGCTCGACTAGCGCGAATGAGCAGTTCTTC	CASSSTSANEQFF
13	TRBV5-1	.	.	TRBJ2-5	TGCGCCAGCAGCTTGGGGGGAAGCGAGACCCAGTACTTC	CASSLGGSETQYF
17	TRBV9	TRBD2	.	TRBJ2-2	TGTGCCAGCAGCGTAGGAGCTAGCGGGAGTTTTGCCGGGGAGCTGTTTTTT	CASSVGASGSFAGELFF
16	TRBV19	.	.	TRBJ1-3	TGTGCCAGTAGTAAGGGGTCCGCAGGGGCTGGAAACACCATATATTTT	CASSKGSAGAGNTIYF
13	TRBV7-7	.	.	TRBJ2-5	TGTGCTAGCAGCCGACATTTCCAAGAGACCCAGTACTTC	CASSRHFQETQYF
14	TRBV30	.	.	TRBJ2-2	TGTGCCTGGACCCGGGGGATGAGGGCCGGGGAGCTGTTTTTT	CAWTRGMRAGELFF
14	TRBV6-1	.	few	TRBJ2-7	TGTGCCAGCAGTGAATGGGGGGATGCCTACGAGCAGTACTTC	CASSEWGDAYEQYF
16	TRBV7-9	TRBD2	.	TRBJ2-7	TGTGCCAGCAGCCGAGACGGGAGGACTCGTTACTACGAGCAGTACTTC	CASSRDGRTRYYEQYF
14	TRBV7-8	.	.	TRBJ1-2	TGTGCCAGCAGCCCCCGGCCGTTTCAGGGTGGCTACACCTTC	CASSPRPFQGGYTF
16	TRBV6-7	TRBD1	.	TRBJ1-5	TGTGCCAGCAGTCCAATCCCGGGACAGGGGCATCAGCCCCAGCATTTT	CASSPIPGQGHQPQHF
12	TRBV10-3	.	.	TRBJ1-6	TGTGCCATCAGAAGTCCTAATTCACCCCTCCACTTT	CAIRSPNSPLHF
16	TRBV9	TRBD2	.	TRBJ2-3	TGTGCCAGCAGCGCGACTAGCGGGAGTACTACAGATACGCAGTATTTT	CASSATSGSTTDTQYF
15	TRBV19	TRBD1	many	TRBJ1-1	TGTGCCAGTAGTATCCGGGGACAGGGTAACACTGAAGCTTTCTTT	CASSIRGQGNTEAFF
16	TRBV18	TRBD1	.	TRBJ1-5	TGTGCCAGCTCACCTAGGCGGACAGGGGACAATCAGCCCCAGCATTTT	CASSPRRTGDNQPQHF
11	TRBV30	.	.	TRBJ2-7	TGTGCCTGGAGTGATTCCTACGAGCAGTACTTC	CAWSDSYEQYF
13	TRBV7-6	.	once	TRBJ1-2	TGTGCCAGCAGCTTAGATTACGTCTCAAGCTACACCTTC	CASSLDYVSSYTF